This T cell receptor (beta chain) was documented in a study of a mutant IDH1 vaccine in newly diagnosed glioma. Data came from immunoSEQ multiplex PCR; TCRdb stores just in-frame clones and leaves some out. The sample lists some 68,000 clones; 70% to 80% were seen once. V lost 1 base to trimming and J lost 1 base, with 10 bases between them. Germline values: CDR1 SGHAT, CDR2 FQNNGV. CDR3 length equals 15 residues. There are a few counts of this clone. Described time point: baseline, week 1 (first vaccination visit). Described treatment: pre-vaccination baseline after standard-of-care therapy. The material was PBMCs, obtained from a glioma patient treated with radiotherapy, temozolomide or both. The genes are TRBV11-2 and TRBJ1-1; D is unclear. The sequence derives from a man aged 50-60 years with glioma. This chain's CDR3 is CASSLAGGGNTEAFF. The CDR3, as DNA: TGTGCCAGCAGCTTAGCGGGAGGTGGGAACACTGAAGCTTTCTTT.